This record concerns one T cell receptor beta chain sequence. Its antigen is unknown. The source of the sample is a study of OX40 agonist ivuxolimab in advanced cancers. About the research overall: Patients in the trial were receiving intravenous ivuxolimab every 2 weeks, at doses of 0.01 to 10 mg/kg. Eligibility admitted prior anti-PD-1, anti-PD-L1 or anti-CTLA-4 therapy; about 40% had some. Study conclusions and caveats: Clonal expansion was seen in CD4+ and CD8+ blood T cells by week 6 at 0.1 to 3.0 mg/kg.

Method: immunoSEQ multiplex PCR; TCRdb's copy keeps in-frame clones and lacks some. The table lists roughly 70,000 clones, roughly four fifths of them singletons. Patients were ruled out by autoimmune disease history or systemic immunosuppression. V shed 3 bases and J shed 10 bases, with 19 bases lying between them. In germline, CDR1 is MGHRA, CDR2 YSYEKL. This CDR3 spans 16 amino acids. The clonotype was recovered from an adult with an advanced solid tumor such as melanoma, head and neck, liver or kidney cancer. The chain carries TRBV4-1 and TRBJ1-6; D is uncertain. Sequenced here: CD4+ or CD8+ T cells sorted from blood, sampled in a trial of the OX40 agonist ivuxolimab. The CDR3 nucleotides are TGCGCCAGCAGCCAGATGGCAGCCTCGGGCTACTCACCCCTCCACTTT. This translates into CASSQMAASGYSPLHF.